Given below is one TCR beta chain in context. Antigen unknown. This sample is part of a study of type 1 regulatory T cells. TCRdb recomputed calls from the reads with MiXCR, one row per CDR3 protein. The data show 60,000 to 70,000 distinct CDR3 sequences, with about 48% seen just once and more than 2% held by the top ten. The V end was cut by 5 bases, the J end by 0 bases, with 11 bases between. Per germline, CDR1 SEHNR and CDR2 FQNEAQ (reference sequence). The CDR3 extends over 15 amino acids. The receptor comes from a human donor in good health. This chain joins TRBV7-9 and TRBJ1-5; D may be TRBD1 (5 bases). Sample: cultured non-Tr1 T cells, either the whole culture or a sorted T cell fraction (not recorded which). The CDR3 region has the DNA TGTGCCAGCAGCAGGGACGGTTATAGCAATCAGCCCCAGCATTTT. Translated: CASSRDGYSNQPQHF.